Included here is one T cell receptor beta chain sequence, with context. Antigen specificity is unknown. This entry comes from a study of T cells after posttransplantation cyclophosphamide. Study conclusions and caveats: Skin or GI-infiltrating T cells shared few TRB sequences with blood. Later blood repertoires were often dominated by clones from the donor CD8+ memory compartment.

Assay: immunoSEQ multiplex PCR; the TCRdb copy retains only in-frame clones and omits some. The data hold tens of thousands of clones, with less than 90% observed a single time. Treatment was busulfan-fludarabine conditioning, a marrow graft, and cyclophosphamide on days +3 and +4. The CDR3 covers 12 residues. Between the trimmed V and J ends, which lost 6 bases and 2 bases, there was a span of 9 bases. The germline gives CDR1 SGHRS, CDR2 YFSETQ. The chain is built from TRBV5-1 and TRBJ2-7, with a tentative D call TRBD1 (6 bases). This TCR was sampled from a female patient aged 30-39 years who received an allogeneic stem cell transplant from an unrelated donor, was CMV-positive, and had no GVHD. The graft donor may account for some of the T cells. The sequencing here drew on PBMCs, taken after allogeneic stem cell transplant with posttransplant cyclophosphamide. The CDR3 DNA sequence: TGCGCCAGCAAAGGGGGTCCCTACGAGCAGTACTTC. Its translation: CASKGGPYEQYF.